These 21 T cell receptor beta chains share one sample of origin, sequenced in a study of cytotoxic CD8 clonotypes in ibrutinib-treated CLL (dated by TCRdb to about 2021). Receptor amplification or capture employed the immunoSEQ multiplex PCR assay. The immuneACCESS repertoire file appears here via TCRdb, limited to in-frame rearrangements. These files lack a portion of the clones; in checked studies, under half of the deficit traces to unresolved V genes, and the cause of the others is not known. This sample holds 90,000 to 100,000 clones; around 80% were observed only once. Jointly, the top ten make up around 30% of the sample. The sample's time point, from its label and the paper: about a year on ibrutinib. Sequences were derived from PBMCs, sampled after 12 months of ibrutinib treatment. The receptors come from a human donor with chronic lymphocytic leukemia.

The DNA for the CDR3 is TGTGCCAGCAGCAAACTGGACAGGGCCACCGGGGAGCTGTTTTTT. Protein product: CASSKLDRATGELFF. The chain joins TRBV5-6 to TRBJ2-2; 8 nucleotides agree with TRBD1. Germline V lookup: CDR1 SGHDT, CDR2 YYEEEE. CDR3 length: 15 residues. The junction had 6 bases not matched to a gene; V was cut back by 4 bases and J by 4 bases. The variable domain in full, with the rest retrieved from reference TRBV5-6 and TRBJ2-2, is DAGVTQSPTHLIKTRGQQVTLRCSPKSGHDTVSWYQQALGQGPQFIFQYYEEEERQRGNFPDRFSGHQFPNYSSELNVNALLLGDSALYLCASSKLDRATGELFFGEGSRLTVL.

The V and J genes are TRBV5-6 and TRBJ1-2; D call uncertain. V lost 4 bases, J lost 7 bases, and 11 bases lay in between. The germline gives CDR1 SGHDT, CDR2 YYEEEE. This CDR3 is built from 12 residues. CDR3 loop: CASSREYTGYTF. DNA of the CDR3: TGTGCCAGCAGCCGAGAATACACTGGCTACACCTTC.

In DNA, the CDR3 is TGTGCCAGCAGCGTGGACAGGGGAGGGTCGTACACTGAAGCTTTCTTT. It specifies CASSVDRGGSYTEAFF. The chain links TRBV9 to TRBJ1-1; 9 bases are shared with TRBD1. V lost 2 bases, J lost 3 bases, and 8 bases stayed unmatched. The CDR3 has 16 residues. The V gene's germline CDR1 is SGDLS and CDR2 YYNGEE.

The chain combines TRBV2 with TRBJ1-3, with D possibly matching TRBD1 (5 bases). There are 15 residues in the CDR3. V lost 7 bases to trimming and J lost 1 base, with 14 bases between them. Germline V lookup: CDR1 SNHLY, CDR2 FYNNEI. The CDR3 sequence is CASTYRGVSGNTIYF. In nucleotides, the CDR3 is TGTGCCAGCACCTACCGGGGGGTGTCTGGAAACACCATATATTTT. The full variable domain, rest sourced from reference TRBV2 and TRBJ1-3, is EPEVTQTPSHQVTQMGQEVILRCVPISNHLYFYWYRQILGQKVEFLVSFYNNEISEKSEIFDDQFSVERPDGSNFTLKIRSTKLEDSAMYFCASTYRGVSGNTIYFGEGSWLTVV.

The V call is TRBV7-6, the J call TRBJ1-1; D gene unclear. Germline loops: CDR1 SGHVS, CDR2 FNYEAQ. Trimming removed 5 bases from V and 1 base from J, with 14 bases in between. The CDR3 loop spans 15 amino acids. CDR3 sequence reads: CASSPRAGQNTEAFF. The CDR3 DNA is TGTGCCAGCAGCCCTCGGGCAGGCCAGAACACTGAAGCTTTCTTT.

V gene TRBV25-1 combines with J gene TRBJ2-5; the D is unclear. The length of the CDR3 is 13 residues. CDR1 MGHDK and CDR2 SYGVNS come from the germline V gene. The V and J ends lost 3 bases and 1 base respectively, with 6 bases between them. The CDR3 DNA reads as TGTGCCAGCAGTGAGAGAGTCCAAGAGACCCAGTACTTC. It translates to CASSERVQETQYF.

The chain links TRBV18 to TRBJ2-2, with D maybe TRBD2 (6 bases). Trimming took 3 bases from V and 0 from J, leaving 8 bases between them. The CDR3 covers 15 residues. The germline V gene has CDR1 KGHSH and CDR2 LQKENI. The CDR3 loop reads CASSPLASNTGELFF. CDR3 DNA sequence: TGTGCCAGCTCACCGCTAGCGTCGAACACCGGGGAGCTGTTTTTT. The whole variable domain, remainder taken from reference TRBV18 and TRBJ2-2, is NAGVMQNPRHLVRRRGQEARLRCSPMKGHSHVYWYRQLPEEGLKFMVYLQKENIIDESGMPKERFSAEFPKEGPSILRIQQVVRGDSAAYFCASSPLASNTGELFFGEGSRLTVL.

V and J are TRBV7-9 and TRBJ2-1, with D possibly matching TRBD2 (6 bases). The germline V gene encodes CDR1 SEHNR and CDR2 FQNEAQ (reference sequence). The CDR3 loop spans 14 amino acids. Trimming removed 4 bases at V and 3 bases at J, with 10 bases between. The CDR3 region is CASSSAGYYNEQFF. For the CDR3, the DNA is TGTGCCAGCAGCTCCGCGGGGTACTACAATGAGCAGTTCTTC.

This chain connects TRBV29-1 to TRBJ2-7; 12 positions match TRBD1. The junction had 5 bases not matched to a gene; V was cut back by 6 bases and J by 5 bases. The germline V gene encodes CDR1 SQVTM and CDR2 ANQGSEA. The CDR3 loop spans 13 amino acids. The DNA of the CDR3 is TGCAGCGTACGGGGACAGGGGGCCAACGAGCAGTACTTC. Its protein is CSVRGQGANEQYF.

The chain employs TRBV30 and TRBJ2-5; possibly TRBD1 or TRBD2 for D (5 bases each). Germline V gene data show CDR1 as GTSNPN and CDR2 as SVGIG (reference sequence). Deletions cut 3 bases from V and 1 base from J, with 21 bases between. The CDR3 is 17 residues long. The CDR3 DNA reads TGTGCCTGGAGCACATTCGCACGGGGCGCTTCCCAAGAGACCCAGTACTTC. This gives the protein CAWSTFARGASQETQYF.

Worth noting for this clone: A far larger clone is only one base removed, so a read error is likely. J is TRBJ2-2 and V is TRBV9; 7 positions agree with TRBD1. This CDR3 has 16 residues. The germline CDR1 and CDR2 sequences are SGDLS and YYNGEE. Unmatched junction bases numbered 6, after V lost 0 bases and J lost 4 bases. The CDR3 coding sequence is TGTGCCAGCAGCGTAGCTAAGGGGGCGGGCACCGGGGAGCTGTTTTTT. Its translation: CASSVAKGAGTGELFF.

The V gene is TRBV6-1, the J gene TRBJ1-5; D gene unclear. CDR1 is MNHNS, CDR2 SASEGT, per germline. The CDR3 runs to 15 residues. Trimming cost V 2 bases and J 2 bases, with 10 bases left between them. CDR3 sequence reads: CASSESPYGNQPQHF. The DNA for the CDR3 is TGTGCCAGCAGTGAATCTCCCTATGGCAATCAGCCCCAGCATTTT.

In DNA form, the CDR3 reads TGCGCCAGCAGGGGGGGAACAGATACGCAGTATTTT. Residues: CASRGGTDTQYF. The rearrangement joins TRBV5-1 to TRBJ2-3; TRBD2 is a possible D gene (6 bases). Looked up from germline, CDR1 is SGHRS and CDR2 is YFSETQ. This CDR3 spans 12 amino acids. V lost 5 bases, J lost 3 bases, and 7 bases lay in between.

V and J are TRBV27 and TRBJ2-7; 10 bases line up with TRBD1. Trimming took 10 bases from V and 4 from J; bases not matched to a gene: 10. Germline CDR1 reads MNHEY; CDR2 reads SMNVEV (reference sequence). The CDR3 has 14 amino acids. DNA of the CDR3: TGTGCCACCTCCCGGGACAGGGGCCCTTACGAGCAGTACTTC. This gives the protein CATSRDRGPYEQYF.

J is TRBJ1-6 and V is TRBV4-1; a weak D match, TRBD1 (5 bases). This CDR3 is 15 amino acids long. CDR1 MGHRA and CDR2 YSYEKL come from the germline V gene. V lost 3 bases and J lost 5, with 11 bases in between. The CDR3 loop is CASSQPGSDNSPLHF. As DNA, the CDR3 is TGCGCCAGCAGCCAGCCAGGGTCAGATAATTCACCCCTCCACTTT.

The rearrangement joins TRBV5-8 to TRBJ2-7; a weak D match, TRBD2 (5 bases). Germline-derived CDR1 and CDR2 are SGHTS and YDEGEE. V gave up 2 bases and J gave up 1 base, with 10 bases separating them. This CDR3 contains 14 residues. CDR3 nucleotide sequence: TGTGCCAGCAGCTTCCGGGGTAGTTCCTACGAGCAGTACTTC. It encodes CASSFRGSSYEQYF.

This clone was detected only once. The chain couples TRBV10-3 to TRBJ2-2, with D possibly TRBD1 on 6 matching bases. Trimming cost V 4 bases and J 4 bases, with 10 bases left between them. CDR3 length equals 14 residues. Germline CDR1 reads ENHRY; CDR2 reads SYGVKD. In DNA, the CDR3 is TGTGCCATCAGTGTTACAGGGACCACCGGGGAGCTGTTTTTT. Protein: CAISVTGTTGELFF.

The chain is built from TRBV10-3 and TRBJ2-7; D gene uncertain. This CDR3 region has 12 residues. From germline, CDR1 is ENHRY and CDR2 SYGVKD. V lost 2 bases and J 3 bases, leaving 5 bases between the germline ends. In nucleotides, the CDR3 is TGTGCCATCAGTGAGACACACTACGAGCAGTACTTC. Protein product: CAISETHYEQYF.

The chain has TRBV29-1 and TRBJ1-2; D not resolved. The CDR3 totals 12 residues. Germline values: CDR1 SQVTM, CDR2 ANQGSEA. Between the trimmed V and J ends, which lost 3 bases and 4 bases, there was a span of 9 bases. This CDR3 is CSVEKGLYGYTF. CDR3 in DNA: TGCAGCGTTGAGAAGGGCCTCTATGGCTACACCTTC. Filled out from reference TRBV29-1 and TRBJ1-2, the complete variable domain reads SAVISQKPSRDICQRGTSLTIQCQVDSQVTMMFWYRQQPGQSLTLIATANQGSEATYESGFVIDKFPISRPNLTFSTLTVSNMSPEDSSIYLCSVEKGLYGYTFGSGTRLTVV.

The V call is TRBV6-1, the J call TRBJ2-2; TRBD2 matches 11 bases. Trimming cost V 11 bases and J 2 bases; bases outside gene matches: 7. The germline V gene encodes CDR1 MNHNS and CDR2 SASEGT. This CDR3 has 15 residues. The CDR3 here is CAGGTSGGNTGELFF. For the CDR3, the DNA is TGTGCCGGGGGGACTAGCGGAGGAAACACCGGGGAGCTGTTTTTT.

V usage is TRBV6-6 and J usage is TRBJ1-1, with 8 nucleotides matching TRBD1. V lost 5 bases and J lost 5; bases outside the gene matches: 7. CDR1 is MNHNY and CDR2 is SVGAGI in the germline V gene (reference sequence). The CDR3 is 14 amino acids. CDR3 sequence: CASSHPDRETEAFF. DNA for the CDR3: TGTGCCAGCAGTCATCCGGACAGGGAGACTGAAGCTTTCTTT.